Given below is one TCR beta chain in context. The data were taken from a study of PD-L1 blockade in urothelial cancer. Study overall: Median T cell yield from blood was 130,000 to 150,000.

This sample's time point: peripheral blood 6 weeks after treatment start. Germline V CDR1 and CDR2: MNHNS, SASEGT. V lost 2 bases, J lost 4 bases, and 9 bases lay in between. The CDR3 is 14 amino acids. TCRdb keeps only in-frame clones here, not all; method: immunoSEQ multiplex PCR. Of roughly 110,000 clones listed, approximately 90% are singletons. The receptor was derived from a man aged 60-69 years with urothelial cancer. The sample was PBMCs, taken around atezolizumab (anti-PD-L1) treatment. The chain joins TRBV6-1 to TRBJ1-3, with TRBD1 as a possible D gene (5 bases). The CDR3 DNA reads TGTGCCAGCAGTGAACAGGGCCCAGGAAACACCATATATTTT. As protein: CASSEQGPGNTIYF.